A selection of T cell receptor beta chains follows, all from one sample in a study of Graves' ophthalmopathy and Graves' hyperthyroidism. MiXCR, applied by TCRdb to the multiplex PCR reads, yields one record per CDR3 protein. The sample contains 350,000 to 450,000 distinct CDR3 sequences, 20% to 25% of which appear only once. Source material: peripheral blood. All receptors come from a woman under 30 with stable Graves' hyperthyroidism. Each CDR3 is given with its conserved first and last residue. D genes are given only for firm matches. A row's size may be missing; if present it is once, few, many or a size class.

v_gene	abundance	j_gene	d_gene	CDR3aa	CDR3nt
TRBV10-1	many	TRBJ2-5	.	CAARQETQYF	TGCGCCGCCCGACAAGAGACCCAGTACTTC
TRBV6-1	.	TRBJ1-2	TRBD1	CASNTGTGGQIRYTF	TGTGCCAGCAACACCGGGACAGGGGGCCAAATCCGCTACACCTTC
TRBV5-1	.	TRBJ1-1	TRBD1	CASSPGQGARVNTEAFF	TGCGCCAGCAGCCCCGGACAGGGGGCGCGGGTGAACACTGAAGCTTTCTTT
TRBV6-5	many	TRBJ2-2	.	CASSYSGRATGELFF	TGTGCCAGCAGTTACTCGGGACGAGCCACCGGGGAGCTGTTTTTT
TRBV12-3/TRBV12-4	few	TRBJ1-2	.	CASTLSGPNYGYTF	TGTGCCAGCACCCTGTCCGGGCCGAACTATGGCTACACCTTC
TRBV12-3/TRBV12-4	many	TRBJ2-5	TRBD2	CASSIRLAGGRETQYF	TGTGCCAGCAGCATTAGACTAGCGGGAGGCCGGGAGACCCAGTACTTC
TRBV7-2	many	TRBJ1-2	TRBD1	CASSRQGGYGYTF	TGTGCCAGCAGTCGACAGGGGGGCTATGGCTACACCTTC
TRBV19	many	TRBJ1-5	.	CASSIGDSLNQPQHF	TGTGCCAGTAGTATAGGCGACAGCCTCAATCAGCCCCAGCATTTT
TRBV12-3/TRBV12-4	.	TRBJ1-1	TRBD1	CASSVGTGSMNTEAFF	TGTGCCAGCAGCGTTGGGACAGGCTCCATGAACACTGAAGCTTTCTTT
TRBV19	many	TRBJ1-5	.	CASSVASGIAQHF	TGTGCCAGTAGTGTCGCTTCTGGAATCGCCCAGCATTTT